This T cell receptor (beta chain) was captured in a study of T cell responses to AZD1222 COVID-19 vaccine. Study-level results: The CD4 TCRs associated with vaccination extended across spike and predominated at 160-218 and 743-854.

Assay: immunoSEQ multiplex PCR; the TCRdb copy retains only in-frame clones and omits some. The sample records some 170,000 clones, approximately 88% being singletons. Germline V lookup: CDR1 LNHDA, CDR2 SQIVND (reference sequence). J lost 7 bases, V lost 9 bases, and 20 bases had no gene match. This CDR3 contains 16 residues. As to this clone: Its antigen is undetermined.

The clonotype comes from an adult in good health. The chain employs TRBV19 and TRBJ1-2, with 7 bases lining up with TRBD1. Sequenced here: peripheral blood, sampled on day 0 of AZD1222 vaccination. The CDR3 region is CASKYGTVLFGFGYTF. In DNA form, the CDR3 reads TGTGCCAGCAAATACGGGACAGTCCTGTTTGGATTTGGCTACACCTTC.